This is a list of T cell receptor beta chains from one sample in a study of cytomegalovirus exposure and HLA in healthy donors. Sequenced by immunoSEQ multiplex PCR; TCRdb stores in-frame clones only, minus some. The sample comprises over 75,000 clones, roughly 80% of which are singletons, and 16% rests with the top ten. The specimen sequenced was PBMCs. Receptors were obtained from a man aged 55-75 years in good health and CMV-seropositive. The CDR3 runs from the conserved cysteine through the conserved F or W. The order of the fields is J gene, clone size, D gene, V gene, CDR3 DNA, CDR3 protein. A D gene is named only where the DNA matches it firmly. Clone size is shown for a subset of rows, as once, few, many or a class of expanded clone.

j_call: TRBJ2-7; clone_size: -; d_call: TRBD1; v_call: TRBV6-5; cdr3_nt: TGTGCCAGCAGTTACTCGACAGACAGGGTCCACGAGCAGTACTTC; cdr3_aa: CASSYSTDRVHEQYF
j_call: TRBJ2-2; clone_size: -; d_call: TRBD1; v_call: TRBV5-1; cdr3_nt: TGCGCCAGCAGCTTGGCCCAGGGGGACACCGGGGAGCTGTTTTTT; cdr3_aa: CASSLAQGDTGELFF
j_call: TRBJ2-5; clone_size: -; d_call: TRBD1; v_call: TRBV7-2; cdr3_nt: TGTGCCAGCAGCTTGGACAGGGGGCCGTCGGAGACCCAGTACTTC; cdr3_aa: CASSLDRGPSETQYF
j_call: TRBJ2-3; clone_size: once; d_call: -; v_call: TRBV18; cdr3_nt: TGTGCCAGCTCACCAGGGCGCACAGATACGCAGTATTTT; cdr3_aa: CASSPGRTDTQYF
j_call: TRBJ2-1; clone_size: -; d_call: -; v_call: TRBV27; cdr3_nt: TGTGCCAGCAGTTTATCAGGTCTGGGGGCCATTTACAATGAGCAGTTCTTC; cdr3_aa: CASSLSGLGAIYNEQFF
j_call: TRBJ1-2; clone_size: -; d_call: TRBD1; v_call: TRBV19; cdr3_nt: TGTGCCAGTAGCCCGACAGGGAGACCTCTAACCATAAACTATGGCTACACCTTC; cdr3_aa: CASSPTGRPLTINYGYTF
j_call: TRBJ2-2; clone_size: -; d_call: -; v_call: TRBV27; cdr3_nt: TGTGCCAGCAGTTTAGGGGGGATCGGGGAGCTGTTTTTT; cdr3_aa: CASSLGGIGELFF
j_call: TRBJ2-3; clone_size: -; d_call: TRBD2; v_call: TRBV11-2; cdr3_nt: TGTGCCAGCAGCCCCCGCGTTTTGCGGGGGACAGATACGCAGTATTTT; cdr3_aa: CASSPRVLRGTDTQYF
j_call: TRBJ1-2; clone_size: -; d_call: -; v_call: TRBV5-1; cdr3_nt: TGCGCCAGCAGCTTGGCGGCTGCGGATGGCTACACCTTC; cdr3_aa: CASSLAAADGYTF
j_call: TRBJ2-3; clone_size: -; d_call: TRBD1; v_call: TRBV15; cdr3_nt: TGTGCCACCAGCGGGGACAGGGGTCAGAGCGATTTCACAGATACGCAGTATTTT; cdr3_aa: CATSGDRGQSDFTDTQYF
j_call: TRBJ1-1; clone_size: -; d_call: -; v_call: TRBV5-4; cdr3_nt: TGTGCCAGCAGCCCGGGACTTATGAACACTGAAGCTTTCTTT; cdr3_aa: CASSPGLMNTEAFF
j_call: TRBJ2-5; clone_size: -; d_call: TRBD2; v_call: TRBV6-6; cdr3_nt: TGTGCCAGCAGTTACCGGGGGGTGGGGGGGACCCAGTACTTC; cdr3_aa: CASSYRGVGGTQYF
j_call: TRBJ1-1; clone_size: -; d_call: TRBD1; v_call: TRBV19; cdr3_nt: TGTGCCAGTACCACGACAGGGCCCGGCACTGAAGCTTTCTTT; cdr3_aa: CASTTTGPGTEAFF
j_call: TRBJ2-7; clone_size: -; d_call: TRBD1; v_call: TRBV5-1; cdr3_nt: TGCGCCAGCAGCTTGACGGGACAGGCAACCTACGAGCAGTACTTC; cdr3_aa: CASSLTGQATYEQYF
j_call: TRBJ1-2; clone_size: -; d_call: TRBD1; v_call: TRBV30; cdr3_nt: TGTGCCTGTGGACAGGGCTCCTATGGCTACACCTTC; cdr3_aa: CACGQGSYGYTF
j_call: TRBJ2-1; clone_size: -; d_call: -; v_call: TRBV30; cdr3_nt: TGTGCCTGGACTTATCAGGGCAGGTTGGAGCAGTTCTTC; cdr3_aa: CAWTYQGRLEQFF
j_call: TRBJ2-3; clone_size: -; d_call: -; v_call: TRBV7-9; cdr3_nt: TGTGCCAGCAGCTCCGACGGGACATCCACAGATACGCAGTATTTT; cdr3_aa: CASSSDGTSTDTQYF
j_call: TRBJ2-7; clone_size: -; d_call: TRBD2; v_call: TRBV18; cdr3_nt: TGTGCCAGCTCTCAAGGACTTTTGGGGGGGTCCAACTTGTACGAGCAGTACTTC; cdr3_aa: CASSQGLLGGSNLYEQYF
j_call: TRBJ1-6; clone_size: -; d_call: -; v_call: TRBV25-1; cdr3_nt: TGTGCCAGCAGCTCGCGAACAGGGTATAATTCACCCCTCCACTTT; cdr3_aa: CASSSRTGYNSPLHF
j_call: TRBJ2-7; clone_size: -; d_call: TRBD1; v_call: TRBV2; cdr3_nt: TGTGCCAGCAGTCGACAGGGCTACGAGCAGTACTTC; cdr3_aa: CASSRQGYEQYF
j_call: TRBJ1-6; clone_size: -; d_call: -; v_call: TRBV30; cdr3_nt: TGTGCCTGGAGTGTAAACAGGGATAGTTCACCCCTCCACTTT; cdr3_aa: CAWSVNRDSSPLHF
j_call: TRBJ1-2; clone_size: -; d_call: TRBD1; v_call: TRBV5-1; cdr3_nt: TGCGCCAGCAGCAATAAAGGACAGGGGCAAGGCTACACCTTC; cdr3_aa: CASSNKGQGQGYTF
j_call: TRBJ2-5; clone_size: -; d_call: -; v_call: TRBV4-2; cdr3_nt: TGTGCCAGCAGCCAAGCAGGGTTTAAGACCCAGTACTTC; cdr3_aa: CASSQAGFKTQYF
j_call: TRBJ2-2; clone_size: few; d_call: -; v_call: TRBV2; cdr3_nt: TGTGCCAGCAGTTTGGCAGCGAACACCGGGGAGCTGTTTTTT; cdr3_aa: CASSLAANTGELFF
j_call: TRBJ2-3; clone_size: -; d_call: -; v_call: TRBV4-2; cdr3_nt: TGTGCCAGCAGCCAAGATAGTGGCGGCGAAGATACGCAGTATTTT; cdr3_aa: CASSQDSGGEDTQYF
j_call: TRBJ1-5; clone_size: -; d_call: -; v_call: TRBV27; cdr3_nt: TGTGCCAGCAGTTTAGGCGGGGGCAAAAAACAGCCCCAGCATTTT; cdr3_aa: CASSLGGGKKQPQHF
j_call: TRBJ2-1; clone_size: -; d_call: -; v_call: TRBV7-9; cdr3_nt: TGTTCCAGCAGCTTAGTCCTCGGTGAGCAGTTCTTC; cdr3_aa: CSSSLVLGEQFF
j_call: TRBJ2-1; clone_size: -; d_call: TRBD1; v_call: TRBV7-9; cdr3_nt: TGTGCCAGCAGCCTGGACAGGGGGAAAGCCTACAATGAGCAGTTCTTC; cdr3_aa: CASSLDRGKAYNEQFF
j_call: TRBJ1-2; clone_size: -; d_call: TRBD1; v_call: TRBV12-5; cdr3_nt: TGTGCTAGTGGTATAGGGACAGGGGGTTGGAATGGCTACACCTTC; cdr3_aa: CASGIGTGGWNGYTF
j_call: TRBJ2-3; clone_size: -; d_call: TRBD2; v_call: TRBV4-2; cdr3_nt: TGTGCCAGCAGCCAAGCGACTAGCGGGGGGGCGGGATATACGGGTACGCAGTATTTT; cdr3_aa: CASSQATSGGAGYTGTQYF
j_call: TRBJ2-5; clone_size: -; d_call: -; v_call: TRBV5-1; cdr3_nt: TGCGCCAGCAGCTTGGCACTAAATTCTCCCCCAGGGGCCCAGTACTTC; cdr3_aa: CASSLALNSPPGAQYF
j_call: TRBJ2-3; clone_size: few; d_call: TRBD1; v_call: TRBV5-6; cdr3_nt: TGTGCCAGCAGCTCGGACAGGGGCAGTGGTACGCAGTATTTT; cdr3_aa: CASSSDRGSGTQYF
j_call: TRBJ2-1; clone_size: few; d_call: TRBD1; v_call: TRBV29-1; cdr3_nt: TGCAGCTCCCACAGGGGCGGGAATGAGCAGTTCTTC; cdr3_aa: CSSHRGGNEQFF
j_call: TRBJ1-2; clone_size: -; d_call: TRBD1; v_call: TRBV7-9; cdr3_nt: TGTGCCTCCTTAGACAGGGGGCAGAAAACCTTC; cdr3_aa: CASLDRGQKTF
j_call: TRBJ1-4; clone_size: few; d_call: TRBD1; v_call: TRBV5-4; cdr3_nt: TGTGCCAGCACCAATCCGGGACAGGGGGAAAAACTGTTTTTT; cdr3_aa: CASTNPGQGEKLFF
j_call: TRBJ2-2; clone_size: -; d_call: TRBD1; v_call: TRBV2; cdr3_nt: TGTGCCAGCACGGACAGGGGGAACACCGGGGAGCTGTTTTTT; cdr3_aa: CASTDRGNTGELFF
j_call: TRBJ2-6; clone_size: -; d_call: -; v_call: TRBV27; cdr3_nt: TGTGCCAGCAGTTCCAGGGGAGCCGGGGCCAACGTCCTGACTTTC; cdr3_aa: CASSSRGAGANVLTF
j_call: TRBJ2-7; clone_size: -; d_call: TRBD1; v_call: TRBV30; cdr3_nt: TGTGCCTGGGTACCGGGACAGCGACCCTCCTACGAGCAGTACTTC; cdr3_aa: CAWVPGQRPSYEQYF
j_call: TRBJ1-1; clone_size: few; d_call: TRBD1; v_call: TRBV5-1; cdr3_nt: TGCGCCAGCAGCTTCGCAGCCGGGACAGGACGCCCGGGGAGAACTGAAGCTTTCTTT; cdr3_aa: CASSFAAGTGRPGRTEAFF
j_call: TRBJ2-3; clone_size: -; d_call: TRBD2; v_call: TRBV5-1; cdr3_nt: TGCGCCAGCAGCTTGGGTCTCGGGGGGGAATCCACAGATACGCAGTATTTT; cdr3_aa: CASSLGLGGESTDTQYF
j_call: TRBJ2-5; clone_size: -; d_call: TRBD2; v_call: TRBV6-1; cdr3_nt: TGTGCCAGCAGTGAAAATGCGGGGGGGGCCCGGGAGACCCAGTACTTC; cdr3_aa: CASSENAGGARETQYF
j_call: TRBJ2-6; clone_size: few; d_call: -; v_call: TRBV10-2; cdr3_nt: TGCGCCAGCAGTGCAGGGGCCAACGTCCTGACTTTC; cdr3_aa: CASSAGANVLTF
j_call: TRBJ1-5; clone_size: few; d_call: -; v_call: TRBV18; cdr3_nt: TGTGCCAGCTCCCGAGGACAGAACTGGAGCAATCAGCCCCAGCATTTT; cdr3_aa: CASSRGQNWSNQPQHF